Sequencing of this T cell receptor beta chain was carried out in a study of CD8 T cells in Susac syndrome. Study conclusions and caveats: Susac syndrome CD4+ T cell repertoires showed no clonal expansion.

After extraction with the RNeasy kit, about 0.5 to 1 ug of the RNA was reverse transcribed using random hexamers. TCRdb fed the immunoSEQ multiplex PCR reads into MiXCR, producing one record per CDR3 protein. The sample shows hundreds of thousands of distinct CDR3 sequences, approximately 94% of them seen only once. FACS was used to enrich TEMRA cells, whereas the CD8+ and CD4+ T cells were obtained by negative isolation. The germline V gene has CDR1 SQVTM and CDR2 ANQGSEA. The CDR3 consists of 13 residues. V lost 4 bases and J 7 bases, leaving 11 bases between the germline ends. As for this clonotype: The antigen remains undetermined.

The source of this sequence is a human donor with Susac syndrome. The J gene is TRBJ1-6, the V gene TRBV29-1, with D uncertain. Material: CD4+ T cells from PBMCs. The CDR3 protein is CSVVEGGNSPLHF. In DNA, the CDR3 is TGCAGCGTTGTAGAGGGAGGGAATTCACCCCTCCACTTT.